The 23 T cell receptor beta chains listed next were all sequenced from one sample in a study of blood T cell repertoires in COVID-19. This table comes from immunoSEQ multiplex PCR, and its TCRdb copy is limited to in-frame clones, with some not included. This sample has under 200,000 clones, with roughly 85% found just once. What was sequenced was PBMCs or T cells enriched from blood (not recorded which). These receptor sequences come from a woman aged 45-59 years who had recovered from COVID-19.

The chain carries TRBV7-3 and TRBJ2-2; 12 positions match TRBD1. The trim removed 1 base at V and 0 bases at J, leaving 3 bases unmatched. Per the germline V gene, CDR1 is SGHTA and CDR2 is FQGTGA. CDR3 length: 18 amino acids. In DNA, the CDR3 is TGTGCCAGCAGCTTAATGGGACAGGGGGCCACGAACACCGGGGAGCTGTTTTTT. It specifies CASSLMGQGATNTGELFF.

The chain is built from TRBV19 and TRBJ1-4, with a possible D match to TRBD1 (5 bases). Deletions cut 4 bases from V and 7 bases from J, with 13 bases between. The CDR3 loop spans 14 amino acids. Germline loops: CDR1 LNHDA, CDR2 SQIVND (reference sequence). The CDR3 DNA follows: TGTGCCAGTAGTAATGGGGGACTTAGTGAAAAACTGTTTTTT. This codes for CASSNGGLSEKLFF.

This clone was found a few times. The chain links TRBV28 to TRBJ2-1, with D perhaps TRBD2 (6 bases). Trimming cost V 4 bases and J 12 bases, with 13 bases left between them. Germline V CDR1 and CDR2: MDHEN, SYDVKM. The CDR3 length is 12 residues. CDR3 protein: CASSSGVPRQFF. The CDR3 DNA reads as TGTGCCAGCAGTTCGGGAGTCCCCAGGCAGTTCTTC. The variable domain in full, completed from reference TRBV28 and TRBJ2-1, reads DVKVTQSSRYLVKRTGEKVFLECVQDMDHENMFWYRQDPGLGLRLIYFSYDVKMKEKGDIPEGYSVSREKKERFSLILESASTNQTSMYLCASSSGVPRQFFGPGTRLTVL.

This clone was seen a single time. The V call is TRBV30, the J call TRBJ2-5, with a weak D call TRBD1 (5 bases). The germline CDR1 and CDR2 sequences are GTSNPN and SVGIG (reference sequence). With 0 bases removed from V and 8 bases from J, the gap between germline ends came to 7 bases. This CDR3 has 11 amino acids. The CDR3 coding sequence is TGTGCCTGGAGTGTGGGGCTCACCCAGTACTTC. Its translation is CAWSVGLTQYF.

The V gene is TRBV28, the J gene TRBJ2-7, with D possibly being TRBD1 (5 bases). The germline V gene has CDR1 MDHEN and CDR2 SYDVKM. The CDR3 is made up of 14 amino acids. Trimming stripped 3 bases from V and 3 bases from J, with 12 bases between. The CDR3 sequence: CASSFMAGIYEQYV. In DNA form, the CDR3 reads TGTGCCAGCAGTTTTATGGCAGGGATCTACGAGCAGTACGTC.

The V gene is TRBV30, the J gene TRBJ2-3; D possibly corresponds to TRBD2 (5 bases). V dropped 2 bases and J dropped 8 bases, with 11 bases sitting between them. The CDR3 contains 12 residues. Germline CDR1 GTSNPN, CDR2 SVGIG (reference sequence). CDR3 sequence: CAWSPFAGTQYF. CDR3 DNA: TGTGCCTGGAGTCCCTTTGCGGGTACGCAGTATTTT.

V usage is TRBV19 and J usage is TRBJ1-2; D is perhaps TRBD1 (5 bases). Germline V gene data show CDR1 as LNHDA and CDR2 as SQIVND (reference sequence). V was trimmed by 11 bases and J by 3 bases, leaving 13 bases between them. The CDR3 is made up of 12 amino acids. Here the CDR3 reads CAGGGTHYGYTF. The CDR3 DNA reads as TGTGCCGGTGGGGGGACCCACTATGGCTACACCTTC.

This clone was picked up a small number of times. The V and J genes are TRBV7-2 and TRBJ2-2; 7 positions match TRBD2. Germline V gene sequence: CDR1 SGHTA, CDR2 FQGNSA. Trimming cost V 2 bases and J 1 base; bases outside gene matches: 7. CDR3 length equals 17 residues. In nucleotides, the CDR3 is TGTGCCAGCAGCTTATGGGAGGGCGGTCTGAACACCGGGGAGCTGTTTTTT. Its protein product is CASSLWEGGLNTGELFF.

This chain uses TRBV28 with TRBJ1-2; no definite D call. This CDR3 comprises 12 residues. Germline loops: CDR1 MDHEN, CDR2 SYDVKM. The ends were cut back, 7 bases at V and 0 bases at J, with 6 bases in the middle. In nucleotides, the CDR3 is TGTGCCAGCAAATCGGCTAACTATGGCTACACCTTC. Its translation: CASKSANYGYTF.

The J gene is TRBJ2-3, the V gene TRBV25-1; 10 nucleotides agree with TRBD2. This CDR3 region has 16 residues. Germline V lookup: CDR1 MGHDK, CDR2 SYGVNS. The ends lost 4 bases at V and 4 bases at J; junction bases unmatched: 8. DNA of the CDR3: TGTGCCAGCAGTGGGGGTAGCGGGAGGCGGCCAGATACGCAGTATTTT. This sequence encodes CASSGGSGRRPDTQYF. Full variable domain (remainder filled in from reference TRBV25-1 and TRBJ2-3): EADIYQTPRYLVIGTGKKITLECSQTMGHDKMYWYQQDPGMELHLIHYSYGVNSTEKGDLSSESTVSRIRTEHFPLTLESARPSHTSQYLCASSGGSGRRPDTQYFGPGTRLTVL.

The J gene is TRBJ1-2, the V gene TRBV4-1, with 9 nucleotides matching TRBD1. V dropped 8 bases and J dropped 6; count of bases not matched to a gene: 4. The CDR3 sequence is 12 residues long. Germline values: CDR1 MGHRA, CDR2 YSYEKL. CDR3 loop: CASRGTGNGYTF. In nucleotides, the CDR3 is TGCGCCAGCCGCGGGACAGGGAATGGCTACACCTTC.

The rearrangement uses TRBV5-1 and TRBJ2-4, with 9 bases that match TRBD1. The CDR3 is 17 amino acids. From germline, CDR1 is SGHRS and CDR2 YFSETQ. Losses at the gene ends were 4 bases for V and 4 bases for J; bases not matched to a gene: 12. Written as DNA, the CDR3 is TGCGCCAGCAGCGCCGCCGGGACAGGGCAATTTAAAAACATTCAGTACTTC. Protein product: CASSAAGTGQFKNIQYF.

The chain links TRBV5-4 to TRBJ2-3; 9 nucleotides agree with TRBD2. Germline CDR1 reads SGHNT; CDR2 reads YYREEE (reference sequence). The CDR3 contains 13 residues. J lost 6 bases, V lost 1 base, and 0 bases had no gene match. This CDR3 is CASSLTSGDTQYF. CDR3 nucleotides: TGTGCCAGCAGCTTGACTAGCGGGGATACGCAGTATTTT.

The rearrangement joins TRBV19 to TRBJ1-6, with 8 bases aligning to TRBD1. V lost 0 bases to trimming and J lost 7 bases; unmatched junction nucleotides: 5. The V gene's germline CDR1 is LNHDA and CDR2 SQIVND (reference sequence). There are 16 residues in the CDR3. The CDR3 spells CASSIDGGQDNSPLHF. In nucleotides, the CDR3 is TGTGCCAGTAGTATAGATGGGGGACAGGACAATTCACCCCTCCACTTT.

This chain joins TRBV10-3 and TRBJ1-1, with D uncertain. From germline, CDR1 is ENHRY and CDR2 SYGVKD. Trimming pared 4 bases from V and 1 base from J, leaving 7 bases between. The CDR3 contains 13 residues. CDR3 nucleotide sequence: TGTGCCATCAGTGGGGCGGGGAACACTGAAGCTTTCTTT. Protein sequence: CAISGAGNTEAFF.

The rearrangement joins TRBV15 to TRBJ2-3, with TRBD2 matching over 8 bases. This CDR3 is 17 amino acids long. The J segment lost 6 bases and the V segment lost 0 bases, leaving 11 bases of the junction unmatched. The V gene's germline CDR1 is LNHNV and CDR2 YYDKDF (reference sequence). CDR3 protein: CATSRENWSGSKDTQYF. CDR3 sequence (DNA): TGTGCCACCAGCAGAGAAAACTGGAGCGGGAGTAAGGATACGCAGTATTTT.

The chain joins TRBV5-8 to TRBJ2-3; 12 bases agree with TRBD2. The CDR3 is 18 amino acids. The ends lost 0 bases at V and 3 bases at J; junction bases unmatched: 8. In germline, CDR1 is SGHTS, CDR2 YDEGEE. CDR3 DNA: TGTGCCAGCAGCTTGGGGCCGGGACTAGCGGGCTTAACAGATACGCAGTATTTT. Protein sequence: CASSLGPGLAGLTDTQYF.

This clone was seen only once. The chain is built from TRBV19 and TRBJ2-5; D is ambiguous. The CDR3 extends over 11 amino acids. Trimming shortened V by 5 bases and J by 4 bases, and 5 bases separated the two germline ends. Germline V gives CDR1 LNHDA, CDR2 SQIVND (reference sequence). The chain's CDR3 is CASSWRETQYF. CDR3 bases: TGTGCCAGTAGTTGGAGAGAGACCCAGTACTTC. Variable domain in full (rest from reference TRBV19 and TRBJ2-5): DGGITQSPKYLFRKEGQNVTLSCEQNLNHDAMYWYRQDPGQGLRLIYYSQIVNDFQKGDIAEGYSVSREKKESFPLTVTSAQKNPTAFYLCASSWRETQYFGPGTRLLVL.

The chain combines TRBV5-5 with TRBJ2-2, with TRBD2 as a possible D gene (5 bases). Trimming pared 4 bases from V and 3 bases from J, leaving 13 bases between. The CDR3 runs to 15 residues. Germline values: CDR1 SGHKS, CDR2 YYEKEE (reference sequence). This CDR3 is CASSRRDQDTGELFF. The CDR3 DNA follows: TGTGCCAGCAGCCGCCGGGATCAGGACACCGGGGAGCTGTTTTTT.

This chain uses TRBV7-2 with TRBJ1-5; 9 nucleotides agree with TRBD1. Germline lookup yields CDR1 SGHTA and CDR2 FQGNSA. V lost 4 bases to trimming and J lost 6 bases; unmatched junction nucleotides: 7. There are 15 residues in the CDR3. CDR3 residues: CASSWGQGARQPQHF. For the CDR3, the DNA is TGTGCCAGCAGCTGGGGACAGGGTGCGCGTCAGCCCCAGCATTTT.

The V gene is TRBV19, the J gene TRBJ1-6; 10 positions agree with TRBD1. The CDR3 contains 16 residues. Germline V gene data show CDR1 as LNHDA and CDR2 as SQIVND (reference sequence). The V and J ends lost 7 bases and 10 bases, in that order; junction bases with no gene match: 13. Here the CDR3 reads CASTQPGQGYQSPLHF. For the CDR3, the DNA is TGTGCCAGTACCCAACCGGGACAGGGGTATCAATCACCCCTCCACTTT.

This clone appeared a few times. The rearrangement joins TRBV5-1 to TRBJ1-1, with 9 bases that match TRBD1. Germline V gene data show CDR1 as SGHRS and CDR2 as YFSETQ. The CDR3 contains 15 residues. The V gene end was trimmed by 4 bases and the J gene end by 7 bases; junction bases not matched to a gene: 11. CDR3: CASSPARTGDIEAFF. CDR3 sequence (DNA): TGCGCCAGCAGCCCGGCCCGGACAGGGGACATTGAAGCTTTCTTT.

This clone was detected ten times or more. CDR3 nucleotide sequence: TGTGCCTCCCAGACAGGGGGGAATGAAAAACTGTTTTTT. Its translation: CASQTGGNEKLFF. The chain combines TRBV4-2 with TRBJ1-4; 9 bases match TRBD1. Germline V lookup: CDR1 LGHNA, CDR2 YNFKEQ. The CDR3 has 13 residues. The V gene end was trimmed by 11 bases and the J gene end by 5 bases; junction bases not matched to a gene: 6.